Given below is one T cell receptor (beta chain) in context. Its antigen remains unknown. These data belong to a study of cytomegalovirus exposure and HLA in healthy donors. Study-level findings and limits: Later, TCR association rates were found to vary by HLA locus, highest for DRB1 and lowest for HLA-C. Later work associated 16,951 TCR beta sequences with HLA alleles at 0.05 false discovery rate. The authors excluded some V segments, including TRBV6-2 and TRBV6-3, as indistinguishable.

In the PCR, 60 Vbeta and 13 Jbeta primers were used. Assay used: immunoSEQ multiplex PCR; TCRdb lists only in-frame clones, some missing. This repertoire shows approximately 170,000 clones, around 80% found once; its top ten account for roughly 4.7%. Germline V gene lookup returns CDR1 SGDLS and CDR2 YYNGEE. The CDR3 is 12 amino acids. Trimming pared 7 bases from V and 2 bases from J, leaving 9 bases between. The sequencing input was PBMCs. This sequence joins TRBV9 and TRBJ1-1; D is unresolved. The sequence was collected from a woman between 45 and 65 years old in good health and CMV-seropositive. The CDR3 coding sequence is TGTGCCAGCGGGCAGTCCAACACTGAAGCTTTCTTT. It encodes CASGQSNTEAFF.